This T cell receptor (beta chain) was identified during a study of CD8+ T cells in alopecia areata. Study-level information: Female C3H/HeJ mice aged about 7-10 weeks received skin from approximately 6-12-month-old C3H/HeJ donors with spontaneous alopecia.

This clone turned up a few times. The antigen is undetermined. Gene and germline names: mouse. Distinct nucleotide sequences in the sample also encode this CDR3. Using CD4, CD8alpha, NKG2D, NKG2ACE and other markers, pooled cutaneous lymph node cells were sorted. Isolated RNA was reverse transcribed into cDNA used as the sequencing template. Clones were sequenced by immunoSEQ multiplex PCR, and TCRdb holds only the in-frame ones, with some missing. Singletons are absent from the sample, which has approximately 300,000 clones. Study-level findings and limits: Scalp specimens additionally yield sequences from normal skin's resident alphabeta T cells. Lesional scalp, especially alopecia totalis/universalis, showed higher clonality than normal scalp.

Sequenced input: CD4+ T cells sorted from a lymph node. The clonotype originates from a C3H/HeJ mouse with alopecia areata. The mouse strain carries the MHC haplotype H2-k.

This CDR3 reads CASSDRGGGAETLYF. The sequenced part of the CDR3 DNA is TGTGCCAGCAGTGACCGGGGGGGAGGTGCAGAA. The rearrangement uses TRBV13-1 and TRBJ2-3; 7 nucleotides align to TRBD2. The read ends 4 residues shy of where the CDR3 ends; the end is completed using the germline J gene. The J segment lost 1 base and the V segment lost 2 bases, leaving 4 bases of the junction unmatched. The CDR3 has 15 amino acids. From germline, CDR1 is NSHNY and CDR2 SYGAGN.